This T cell receptor beta chain comes out of a study of blood T cells in healthy people across ages. In the study overall: About one barcoded beta molecule per two T cells was captured by template switching.

This CDR3 is 14 amino acids long. With 1 base removed from V and 8 bases from J, the gap between germline ends came to 12 bases. CDR1 LNHDA and CDR2 SQIVND come from the germline V gene (reference sequence). A sample-barcoded 5' primer and a J-beta primer mix were used in a second PCR of roughly 6 to 11 cycles. Using its own MiXCR run on the 5' RACE reads, TCRdb lists one record per CDR3 protein. The sample lists around 1.7 million distinct CDR3 sequences, 25% to 30% seen once, with about 7.7% in the top ten. The chain has TRBV19 and TRBJ2-1; D is possibly TRBD1 (6 bases). The clonotype was recovered from a young woman in good health. Sequencing was performed on blood. CDR3 nucleotides: TGTGCCAGTAGTATAGGCCCAGGGGCGGATGAGCAGTTCTTC. This sequence encodes CASSIGPGADEQFF.